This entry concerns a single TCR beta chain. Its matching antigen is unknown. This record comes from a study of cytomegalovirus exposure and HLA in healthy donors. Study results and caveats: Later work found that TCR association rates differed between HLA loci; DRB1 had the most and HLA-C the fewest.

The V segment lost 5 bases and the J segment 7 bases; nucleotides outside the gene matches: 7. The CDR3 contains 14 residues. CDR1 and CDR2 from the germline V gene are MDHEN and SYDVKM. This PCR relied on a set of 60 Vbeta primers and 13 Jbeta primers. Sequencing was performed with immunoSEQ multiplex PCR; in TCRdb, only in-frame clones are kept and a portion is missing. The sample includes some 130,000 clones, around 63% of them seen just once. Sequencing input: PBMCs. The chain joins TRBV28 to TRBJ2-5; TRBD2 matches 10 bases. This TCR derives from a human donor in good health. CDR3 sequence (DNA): TGTGCCAGCAGTCCCGGGACTAGCGTTGTGACCCAGTACTTC. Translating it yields CASSPGTSVVTQYF.